The next 30 T cell receptor beta chains were all read from a single sample in a study of T cells in Graves' hyperthyroidism and ophthalmopathy (dated by TCRdb to between 2018 and 2021). The library was generated by multiplex PCR. Data came from an Illumina HiSeq 2000. TCR beta CDR3 regions were amplified from RNA transcripts. The TCR CDR3 was subjected to a first round of RT-PCR using the HTBI primer set and the Qiagen OneStep RT-PCR kit. TCRdb's own reprocessing of the public reads used fastp at Q25 and MiXCR and kept productive beta chains. Records with the same CDR3 protein are collapsed into one entry carrying the most frequent genes and DNA. The sample table contains approximately 360,000 distinct CDR3 sequences; only one count was recorded for 15% to 19% of them. Around 30% of the sample is held by the ten biggest clonotypes. The specimen was blood. Receptor source: a woman between 18 and 29 years old with Graves' hyperthyroidism that later progressed to Graves' ophthalmopathy.

Points on this clonotype: An end of the junction differs from the germline gene, which may be a read error. The chain links TRBV13 to TRBJ1-2; no firm D call. Germline V gene sequence: CDR1 PRHDT, CDR2 FYEKMQ (reference sequence). This CDR3 has 15 amino acids. The CDR3 reads CASSSWTDYNYVYTF. The CDR3 region has the DNA TGTGCCAGCAGCTCATGGACGGATTATAACTATGTCTACACCTTC.

Ten or more counts support this clonotype. This chain uses TRBV28 with TRBJ1-2, with D perhaps matching TRBD1 (6 bases). V was pared by 4 bases and J by 7 bases, with 10 bases between. Per the germline V gene, CDR1 is MDHEN and CDR2 is SYDVKM. The CDR3 totals 12 residues. CDR3 sequence reads: CASSWGAIGYTF. The CDR3 DNA reads TGTGCCAGCAGTTGGGGGGCGATTGGCTACACCTTC.

This clonotype has at least ten counts. This chain connects TRBV28 to TRBJ1-4, with D possibly being TRBD1 (6 bases). Germline-derived CDR1 and CDR2 are MDHEN and SYDVKM. Trimming cost V 1 base and J 8 bases, with 20 bases left between them. The CDR3 sequence is 17 residues long. This CDR3 reads CASSLSQTGAWGEKLFF. The CDR3 nucleotides read TGTGCCAGCAGTTTATCTCAGACAGGCGCATGGGGAGAAAAACTGTTTTTT.

There are many counts of this clonotype. The chain has TRBV11-2 and TRBJ2-7; a weak D match, TRBD1 (6 bases). V gave up 6 bases and J gave up 0 bases, with 15 bases separating them. CDR3 length: 15 amino acids. Looked up from germline, CDR1 is SGHAT and CDR2 is FQNNGV. The CDR3 sequence is CASSFRDTFSYEQYF. In DNA, the CDR3 is TGTGCCAGCAGTTTCCGGGACACCTTCTCCTACGAGCAGTACTTC.

This clonotype was detected ten times or more. The V and J genes are TRBV3-1 and TRBJ1-1, with 7 positions matching TRBD1. V gave up 2 bases and J gave up 3 bases; unmatched junction bases: 3. The germline CDR1 and CDR2 sequences are LGHDT and YNNKEL (reference sequence). The CDR3 sequence is 14 residues long. For the CDR3, the DNA is TGTGCCAGCAGCCAACAGGGGGGGTACACTGAAGCTTTCTTT. It is translated as CASSQQGGYTEAFF.

This clonotype came up many times. This rearrangement joins TRBV18 to TRBJ1-1; D remains unclear. The germline CDR1 and CDR2 sequences are KGHSH and LQKENI. V lost 1 base and J lost 0, with 12 bases in between. The CDR3 covers 16 residues. CDR3 protein: CASSPQGLGMNTEAFF. DNA for the CDR3: TGTGCCAGCTCACCACAGGGTCTCGGTATGAACACTGAAGCTTTCTTT.

This sequence joins TRBV16 and TRBJ2-1; 7 bases are shared with TRBD2. The length of the CDR3 is 16 residues. After removal of 2 bases from V and 1 base from J, the junction contained 5 bases not matched to a gene. Looked up from germline, CDR1 is KGHSY and CDR2 is FQNENV. The CDR3 coding sequence is TGTGCCAGCAGCCAACCTAGGCGGGGGTCCTACAATGAGCAGTTCTTC. Translating it yields CASSQPRRGSYNEQFF.

This clonotype was counted many times. The genes are TRBV28 and TRBJ2-5; 12 bases map to TRBD2. Germline V gives CDR1 MDHEN, CDR2 SYDVKM. CDR3 size: 14 residues. The ends lost 5 bases at V and 5 bases at J; junction bases unmatched: 3. The CDR3 region is CASSRLAGVETQYF. CDR3 in DNA: TGTGCCAGCAGTAGACTAGCGGGAGTTGAGACCCAGTACTTC.

At least ten counts were recorded for this clonotype. V is TRBV5-8 and J is TRBJ2-3; the D is unclear. The CDR3 is 12 residues long. Trimming cost V 4 bases and J 4 bases, with 7 bases left between them. Germline lookup yields CDR1 SGHTS and CDR2 YDEGEE. The CDR3 region has the DNA TGTGCCAGCAGCCAGGCCGCAGATACGCAGTATTTT. Amino acids: CASSQAADTQYF.

This clonotype has just a few counts. V is TRBV6-1 and J is TRBJ2-1; tentative D call: TRBD2 (5 bases). This CDR3 region has 13 residues. V lost 7 bases and J 4 bases, leaving 11 bases between the germline ends. The germline CDR1 and CDR2 sequences are MNHNS and SASEGT. The CDR3 loop reads CASTAGSYNEQFF. CDR3 coding DNA: TGTGCCAGCACGGCGGGCTCTTACAATGAGCAGTTCTTC.

This clonotype appeared many times. The J gene is TRBJ2-1, the V gene TRBV12-5; no reliable D call. The CDR3 has 12 amino acids. V shed 7 bases and J shed 3 bases, with 7 bases lying between them. Germline-derived CDR1 and CDR2 are LGHNT and FRNRAP. As DNA, the CDR3 is TGTGCTAGTGCAACTAACTACAATGAGCAGTTCTTC. This translates into CASATNYNEQFF. The variable domain in full, completed from reference TRBV12-5 and TRBJ2-1, reads DARVTQTPRHKVTEMGQEVTMRCQPILGHNTVFWYRQTMMQGLELLAYFRNRAPLDDSGMPKDRFSAEMPDATLATLKIQPSEPRDSAVYFCASATNYNEQFFGPGTRLTVL.

This clonotype was counted between two and nine times. The gene calls are TRBV4-3 and TRBJ2-3; 7 bases map to TRBD2. Germline CDR1 LGHNA, CDR2 YSLEER. V dropped 1 base and J dropped 0; count of bases not matched to a gene: 19. This CDR3 is 21 amino acids long. The CDR3 DNA follows: TGCGCCAGCAGCCAAGTTGAATGGTGGCGGGAGACCAGAGAAAGCACAGATACGCAGTATTTT. The encoded protein is CASSQVEWWRETRESTDTQYF.

This clonotype was detected ten times or more. The chain carries TRBV5-4 and TRBJ2-1; either TRBD1 or TRBD2 may supply D (5 bases each). Germline V CDR1 and CDR2: SGHNT, YYREEE (reference sequence). The CDR3 is 14 residues long. Trimming left V 0 bases short and J 9 bases short, with 13 bases between. The CDR3 region has the DNA TGTGCCAGCAGCTTGGCCGGGACCGCGAGTGAGCAGTTCTTC. Amino acid sequence: CASSLAGTASEQFF.

This clonotype was found many times. J is TRBJ2-5 and V is TRBV20-1; D is perhaps TRBD2 (5 bases). This CDR3 region has 11 residues. CDR1 DFQATT and CDR2 SNEGSKA come from the germline V gene (reference sequence). V was trimmed by 6 bases and J by 2 bases, leaving 7 bases between them. Written as DNA, the CDR3 is TGCAGTGCAAGGACTCAAGAGACCCAGTACTTC. It codes for CSARTQETQYF.

J is TRBJ2-1 and V is TRBV6-4; 9 bases are a match to TRBD1. The CDR3 spans 15 residues. Trimming at V came to 3 bases and at J to 6 bases, leaving 6 bases not matched to a gene. Germline-derived CDR1 and CDR2 are MRHNA and SNTAGT. CDR3 sequence reads: CASSEAGTGFNEQFF. CDR3 in DNA: TGTGCCAGCAGTGAAGCCGGGACAGGGTTCAATGAGCAGTTCTTC.

This clonotype was seen many times. This rearrangement joins TRBV28 to TRBJ1-4; D is uncertain. V gave up 2 bases and J gave up 6 bases, with 1 base separating them. The length of the CDR3 is 11 residues. Germline CDR1 reads MDHEN; CDR2 reads SYDVKM. This chain's CDR3 is CASSLDEKLFF. DNA of the CDR3: TGTGCCAGCAGTTTAGATGAAAAACTGTTTTTT.

This chain connects TRBV7-9 to TRBJ2-1; D may match TRBD1 or TRBD2 (5 bases each). Trimming shortened V by 4 bases and J by 2 bases, and 12 bases separated the two germline ends. The CDR3 covers 15 residues. Germline loops: CDR1 SEHNR, CDR2 FQNEAQ (reference sequence). CDR3 loop: CASSSDGTTYNEQFF. The DNA for the CDR3 is TGTGCCAGCAGCTCCGACGGGACCACCTACAATGAGCAGTTCTTC.

The table lists this clonotype with many counts. The rearrangement joins TRBV12-3 or TRBV12-4 to TRBJ2-5; TRBD1 matches 7 bases. The CDR3 sequence is 14 residues long. Trimming took 4 bases from V and 1 from J; bases not matched to a gene: 3. CDR3 region: CASSWGTVQETQYF. The CDR3 DNA sequence: TGTGCCAGCAGTTGGGGGACAGTCCAAGAGACCCAGTACTTC.

This chain joins TRBV14 and TRBJ2-5, with D tentatively TRBD2 (5 bases). The ends were cut back, 1 base at V and 5 bases at J, with 23 bases in the middle. Germline V gives CDR1 SGHDN, CDR2 FVKESK. This CDR3 region has 18 residues. CDR3 amino acids: CASSQGIQPGCPRETQYF. In DNA, the CDR3 is TGTGCCAGCAGCCAAGGAATTCAACCGGGATGTCCGAGGGAGACCCAGTACTTC.

The chain recombines TRBV4-1 with TRBJ2-2, with TRBD2 identical over 9 bases. V shed 0 bases, J shed 3 bases, and the junction held 17 bases outside the gene matches. This CDR3 is built from 21 residues. Per germline, CDR1 MGHRA and CDR2 YSYEKL. The DNA of the CDR3 is TGCGCCAGCAGCCAAGAAGTTGTGCTAGCGGGACCCTATGTCGACACCGGGGAGCTGTTTTTT. It translates to CASSQEVVLAGPYVDTGELFF.

There are many counts of this clonotype. The gene calls are TRBV20-1 and TRBJ2-1; TRBD1 matches 7 bases. The CDR3 loop spans 14 amino acids. Germline trimming cut 4 bases from V and 0 bases from J; bases unmatched to any gene: 3. The germline CDR1 and CDR2 sequences are DFQATT and SNEGSKA (reference sequence). CDR3 loop: CSAKDRYSYNEQFF. As DNA, the CDR3 is TGCAGTGCTAAGGACAGGTACTCCTACAATGAGCAGTTCTTC.

This clonotype was found many times. This chain links TRBV28 with TRBJ1-2; D possibly corresponds to TRBD1 (5 bases). Germline V lookup: CDR1 MDHEN, CDR2 SYDVKM. The CDR3 is 13 amino acids. V was shortened by 6 bases and J by 5 bases, with 13 bases between the two germline ends. The CDR3 reads CASRRGRGYGYTF. In nucleotides, the CDR3 is TGTGCCAGCAGGAGGGGAAGGGGATATGGCTACACCTTC.

The sample holds many counts of this clonotype. The CDR3 DNA reads TGTGCCACCAGCAGAGAAGCTCCAGGGTACGAGCAGTACTTC. This gives the protein CATSREAPGYEQYF. The chain links TRBV15 to TRBJ2-7, with D perhaps matching TRBD1 (5 bases). This CDR3 contains 14 residues. Between the trimmed V and J ends, which lost 0 bases and 4 bases, there was a span of 10 bases. Per germline, CDR1 LNHNV and CDR2 YYDKDF (reference sequence).

This clonotype appeared many times. The rearrangement uses TRBV20-1 and TRBJ2-5, with 8 nucleotides matching TRBD2. Germline CDR1 is DFQATT and CDR2 is SNEGSKA (reference sequence). V was clipped by 8 bases and J by 7 bases; unmatched bases: 9. CDR3 length: 12 residues. The CDR3 region is CSTGLAGPTQYF. DNA for the CDR3: TGCAGTACAGGGCTAGCGGGCCCGACCCAGTACTTC.

At least ten counts were recorded for this clonotype. The V call is TRBV4-3, the J call TRBJ2-7, with D tentatively TRBD2 (5 bases). Germline assignment: CDR1 LGHNA and CDR2 YSLEER. V lost 0 bases and J lost 1, with 16 bases in between. The CDR3 spans 17 residues. The CDR3: CASSQDQSGSRSYEQYF. In DNA form, the CDR3 reads TGCGCCAGCAGCCAAGATCAATCGGGGTCGAGGTCCTACGAGCAGTACTTC.

This clonotype occurred many times. The rearrangement joins TRBV30 to TRBJ1-5, with unresolved D. CDR3 length: 13 amino acids. Germline assignment: CDR1 GTSNPN and CDR2 SVGIG (reference sequence). Trimming took off 0 bases at V and 0 bases at J, with 3 bases between the two ends. CDR3 bases: TGTGCCTGGAGTGTAAGTAGCAATCAGCCCCAGCATTTT. The encoded protein is CAWSVSSNQPQHF.

This clonotype has ten or more counts. V gene TRBV6-6 combines with J gene TRBJ2-1; 16 nucleotides line up with TRBD2. Germline V lookup: CDR1 MNHNY, CDR2 SVGAGI (reference sequence). V shed 2 bases, J shed 10 bases, and the junction held 11 bases outside the gene matches. CDR3 size: 18 residues. Here the CDR3 reads CASSYPGTSGRELWEQFF. The DNA for the CDR3 is TGTGCCAGCAGTTACCCCGGGACTAGCGGGAGGGAACTATGGGAGCAGTTCTTC.

This clonotype has only a few counts. The gene calls are TRBV6-1 and TRBJ2-3; D remains ambiguous. Germline V gene sequence: CDR1 MNHNS, CDR2 SASEGT. The CDR3 loop spans 14 amino acids. V was clipped by 2 bases and J by 1 base, with 7 bases between them. The CDR3 is CASSEIGGTDTQYF. The CDR3 DNA reads as TGTGCCAGCAGTGAAATCGGCGGCACAGATACGCAGTATTTT.

The chain couples TRBV10-3 to TRBJ2-7, with TRBD2 matching over 7 bases. With 9 bases clipped from V and 4 bases from J, the junction kept 3 bases outside the gene matches. This CDR3 spans 11 amino acids. CDR1 is ENHRY, CDR2 SYGVKD, per germline. This CDR3 is CAMGEGYEQYF. In DNA, the CDR3 is TGTGCCATGGGGGAGGGTTACGAGCAGTACTTC.

This clonotype was picked up many times. The chain combines TRBV18 with TRBJ2-1, with D tentatively TRBD1 or TRBD2 (5 bases each). Germline CDR1 reads KGHSH; CDR2 reads LQKENI. Trimming took 2 bases from V and 11 from J, leaving 16 bases between them. The CDR3 contains 14 residues. The chain's CDR3 is CASSPIGTPTQQFF. The CDR3 DNA follows: TGTGCCAGCTCACCAATCGGGACCCCAACTCAGCAGTTCTTC. Variable domain in full (rest from reference TRBV18 and TRBJ2-1): NAGVMQNPRHLVRRRGQEARLRCSPMKGHSHVYWYRQLPEEGLKFMVYLQKENIIDESGMPKERFSAEFPKEGPSILRIQQVVRGDSAAYFCASSPIGTPTQQFFGPGTRLTVL.